These 2 T cell receptor beta chains came from one sample sequenced in a study of cytomegalovirus exposure and HLA in healthy donors (dated 2017 in TCRdb). Receptor amplification or capture employed the immunoSEQ multiplex PCR assay. The multiplex PCR relied on a mix of 60 forward primers for TCR Vbeta segments and 13 reverse primers for TCR Jbeta segments. TCRdb holds this immuneACCESS table with in-frame rearrangements only. Some clones are missing; in checked studies, unresolved V genes explain under half, and the rest has no known cause. The sample table records some 120,000 clones. The ten biggest clones cover 2.5% to 3% of the sample. The source material was PBMCs. These receptors were obtained from a man aged 30 to 39 in good health and CMV-seronegative.

This sequence joins TRBV6-4 and TRBJ1-2; D is uncertain. CDR3 length: 14 residues. Germline V gives CDR1 MRHNA, CDR2 SNTAGT. V was shortened by 3 bases and J by 1 base, with 9 bases between the two germline ends. CDR3 protein: CASSEVDFNYGYTF. The DNA for the CDR3 is TGTGCCAGCAGTGAAGTAGATTTTAACTATGGCTACACCTTC.

The V and J genes are TRBV15 and TRBJ2-7; possibly TRBD2 for D (6 bases). V lost 1 base and J 3 bases, leaving 10 bases between the germline ends. Germline CDR1 and CDR2: LNHNV and YYDKDF (reference sequence). CDR3 length: 14 residues. CDR3 sequence reads: CATSRAGDLYEQYF. As DNA, the CDR3 is TGTGCCACCAGCAGAGCGGGGGACCTCTACGAGCAGTACTTC.